This T cell receptor (beta chain) was captured by sequencing in a study of blood T cell repertoires in COVID-19. Measured with immunoSEQ multiplex PCR; TCRdb has only the in-frame clones, and not every one. The sample lists about 200,000 clones, roughly 82% seen once, with 10% to 15% in the top ten. Everyone who took part was about 18 to 89 years old, and they came from 24 US areas. Recovered participants had two consecutive negative NP/OP PCR tests, healthcare professional clearance, or symptom resolution. The V segment lost 4 bases and the J segment 6 bases; nucleotides outside the gene matches: 5. The CDR3 consists of 14 residues. Germline CDR1 is LGHDT and CDR2 is YNNKEL (reference sequence).

The chain joins TRBV3-1 (or the pseudogene TRBV3-2) to TRBJ2-1, with TRBD2 matching 8 bases. Sequencing was carried out using PBMCs or T cells enriched from blood (not recorded which). This receptor was obtained from a man aged 40-55 years who had recovered from COVID-19. CDR3 DNA: TGTGCCAGCAGCCCACGGGGGGGGCCCAATGAGCAGTTCTTC. Translated, it gives CASSPRGGPNEQFF.